A selection of T cell receptor beta chains follows, all from one sample in a study of blood T cell repertoires in COVID-19. Method: immunoSEQ multiplex PCR; TCRdb's copy keeps in-frame clones and lacks some. The repertoire holds under 200,000 clones, with around 82% as singletons. The sample consisted of peripheral blood. The receptor source for this set is a woman in her sixties or seventies who had recovered from COVID-19. Each CDR3 is given with its conserved first and last residue. The D gene is left open where the match is weak. Rows may omit the clone size; those that give it use once, few, many or a size class.

V gene,J gene,D gene,clone size,CDR3 protein,CDR3 DNA
TRBV4-1,TRBJ2-7,-,-,CASSQATGSGEQYF,TGCGCCAGCAGCCAAGCGACTGGATCTGGCGAGCAGTACTTC
TRBV27,TRBJ2-1,-,-,CASSFSGSRGPYNEQFF,TGTGCCAGCAGTTTCTCCGGGTCCAGAGGTCCCTACAATGAGCAGTTCTTC
TRBV15,TRBJ2-7,-,-,CATSRDGDEQYF,TGTGCCACCAGCAGAGACGGGGACGAGCAGTACTTC
TRBV5-5,TRBJ2-3,-,-,CASSFQAGVSDTQYF,TGTGCCAGCAGCTTTCAGGCAGGGGTGTCGGATACGCAGTATTTT
TRBV9,TRBJ1-1,-,-,CASSVVGLHTEAFF,TGTGCCAGCAGCGTAGTGGGGCTTCACACTGAAGCTTTCTTT
TRBV3-1/TRBV3-2,TRBJ1-2,TRBD1,-,CASERTGGNGYTF,TGTGCCAGCGAACGAACAGGGGGTAATGGCTACACCTTC
TRBV5-4,TRBJ2-3,TRBD2,-,CASSSKREGRGDTQYF,TGTGCCAGCAGTTCTAAGCGGGAGGGCCGTGGAGATACGCAGTATTTT
TRBV2,TRBJ2-4,TRBD1,-,CASRVTGGDLQYF,TGTGCCAGCAGGGTCACAGGGGGCGACCTTCAGTACTTC
TRBV25-1,TRBJ1-2,-,-,CASSTRTSGLYGYTF,TGTGCCAGCAGTACTCGTACCTCAGGCCTCTATGGCTACACCTTC
TRBV4-1,TRBJ1-5,TRBD1,few,CASSQALARGPSRAQHF,TGCGCCAGCAGCCAAGCGTTGGCCAGGGGGCCCAGCCGGGCCCAGCATTTT
TRBV5-1,TRBJ2-7,-,-,CASSWNSGTMGLREREYF,TGCGCCAGCAGCTGGAACTCCGGAACGATGGGACTCAGAGAGCGGGAGTACTTC
TRBV19,TRBJ2-7,-,-,CASSIGQLGPYEQYF,TGTGCCAGTAGTATCGGACAGTTGGGGCCCTACGAGCAGTACTTC
TRBV7-2,TRBJ1-2,-,-,CASSLVGGYGYTF,TGTGCCAGCAGCTTAGTGGGGGGGTATGGCTACACCTTC
TRBV30,TRBJ1-4,TRBD1,-,CAWSAGTGGEKLFF,TGTGCCTGGAGTGCGGGGACAGGGGGCGAAAAACTGTTTTTT
TRBV7-2,TRBJ2-1,-,-,CASSLDSPGDEQFF,TGTGCCAGCAGCTTAGACTCCCCCGGGGATGAGCAGTTCTTC
TRBV28,TRBJ2-1,TRBD2,-,CASRRTSGRAHNEQFF,TGTGCCAGCAGACGGACTAGCGGGAGAGCCCATAATGAGCAGTTCTTC
TRBV10-3,TRBJ1-4,-,-,CAISESRGRNEKLFF,TGTGCCATCAGTGAGTCCCGCGGCAGAAATGAAAAACTGTTTTTT
TRBV10-3,TRBJ2-7,TRBD2,once,CAISPLAGGPSTYEQYF,TGTGCCATCAGTCCTTTAGCGGGAGGCCCCTCTACCTACGAGCAGTACTTC
TRBV7-9,TRBJ2-6,-,once,CASSLGAETNVLTF,TGTGCCAGCAGCTTAGGGGCTGAAACCAACGTCCTGACTTTC
TRBV18,TRBJ2-7,-,-,CASSPQGRYEQYF,TGTGCCAGCTCACCCCAGGGTCGCTACGAGCAGTACTTC
TRBV6-5,TRBJ2-1,-,-,CASTLVRIYNEQFF,TGTGCCAGCACCCTGGTCAGAATCTACAATGAGCAGTTCTTC
TRBV11-3,TRBJ2-1,TRBD2,-,CASSPGGTNNEQFF,TGTGCCAGCAGCCCGGGGGGGACGAACAATGAGCAGTTCTTC
TRBV29-1,TRBJ2-2,-,-,CSVRVQGFRTGELFF,TGCAGCGTTCGAGTTCAGGGATTCCGCACCGGGGAGCTGTTTTTT
TRBV6-5,TRBJ1-1,-,-,CASSQWNTEAFF,TGTGCCAGCAGTCAGTGGAACACTGAAGCTTTCTTT
TRBV5-5,TRBJ2-1,TRBD1,-,CASSLVIGQGVNEQFF,TGTGCCAGCAGCTTGGTTATAGGGCAGGGGGTCAATGAGCAGTTCTTC
TRBV12-5,TRBJ2-5,-,-,CASGATGETQYF,TGTGCTAGTGGCGCCACGGGAGAGACCCAGTACTTC